A selection of T cell receptor beta chains follows, all from one sample in a study of radiotherapy plus CTLA-4 blockade in lung cancer. Sequencing was performed with immunoSEQ multiplex PCR; in TCRdb, only in-frame clones are kept and a portion is missing. The table lists roughly 100,000 clones, about 83% of them singletons. Sequencing used peripheral blood, obtained from a patient treated with radiotherapy plus ipilimumab. The origin of the receptors is a human donor with non-small cell lung cancer that progressed on radiotherapy plus ipilimumab. Some clones in this sample may be carry-over from other donors' samples. CDR3s include the opening cysteine and the closing phenylalanine or tryptophan. The D gene is left open where the match is weak. Size is omitted from some rows. Given values are once, few, many or a class for expanded clones.

d_call,clone_size,j_call,v_call,cdr3_aa,cdr3_nt
-,-,TRBJ2-5,TRBV5-1,CASSPPGSGWETQYF,TGCGCCAGCAGCCCCCCGGGTAGCGGTTGGGAGACCCAGTACTTC
-,-,TRBJ1-6,TRBV4-3,CASSDGRRNNSPPHF,TGCGCCAGCAGCGACGGGAGACGCAATAATTCACCCCCCCACTTT
TRBD1,-,TRBJ2-7,TRBV7-2,CASSGQGDSYEQYF,TGTGCCAGCAGCGGACAGGGCGACTCCTACGAGCAGTACTTC
-,-,TRBJ2-7,TRBV20-1,CSASDDRSGYF,TGCAGTGCTAGTGACGACAGGTCTGGGTACTTC
-,-,TRBJ2-5,TRBV7-8,CASSLAQGQETQYF,TGTGCCAGCAGCTTAGCTCAGGGTCAAGAGACCCAGTACTTC
TRBD1,-,TRBJ2-1,TRBV6-5,CASSYNRGENEQFF,TGTGCCAGCAGTTATAACAGGGGCGAGAATGAGCAGTTCTTC
-,-,TRBJ2-3,TRBV9,CASSVDWGATDTQYF,TGTGCCAGCAGCGTAGATTGGGGAGCCACAGATACGCAGTATTTT
TRBD1,-,TRBJ2-7,TRBV5-1,CASRLSGQGYEQYF,TGCGCCAGCAGATTGTCGGGACAGGGCTACGAGCAGTACTTC
-,-,TRBJ2-1,TRBV27,CASRQQGRTIYNEQFF,TGTGCCAGCAGGCAACAGGGCCGAACCATATACAATGAGCAGTTCTTC
TRBD1,-,TRBJ1-6,TRBV5-6,CASSLAGQVFSPLHF,TGTGCCAGCAGCTTGGCGGGACAGGTTTTTTCACCCCTCCACTTT
-,-,TRBJ2-3,TRBV5-1,CASSGPTLADTQYF,TGCGCCAGCAGCGGACCCACACTCGCAGATACGCAGTATTTT
-,-,TRBJ1-2,TRBV2,CASSEFSGGRGYTF,TGTGCCAGCAGTGAATTTTCCGGCGGGCGAGGCTACACCTTC
-,few,TRBJ1-2,TRBV19,CASTAGVKGNGYTF,TGTGCCAGTACGGCAGGGGTGAAAGGGAATGGCTACACCTTC
-,-,TRBJ2-1,TRBV10-3,CAISEIGGISYNEQFF,TGTGCCATCAGTGAGATTGGGGGGATCTCCTACAATGAGCAGTTCTTC
TRBD1,-,TRBJ2-7,TRBV4-2,CASSHPPTGNPYEQYF,TGTGCCAGCAGCCACCCGCCGACAGGGAATCCCTACGAGCAGTACTTC
TRBD2,-,TRBJ2-2,TRBV9,CASSKGLAGVGELFF,TGTGCCAGCAGCAAAGGACTAGCGGGGGTCGGGGAGCTGTTTTTT
-,-,TRBJ1-1,TRBV7-3,CASRRTANTEAFF,TGTGCCAGCAGGCGGACAGCGAACACTGAAGCTTTCTTT
-,-,TRBJ2-3,TRBV10-1,CASKQRPTLYQDTQYF,TGCGCCAGCAAACAAAGACCAACCTTATACCAGGATACGCAGTATTTT
-,-,TRBJ2-2,TRBV4-2,CASSHQLATGELFF,TGTGCCAGCAGCCATCAACTAGCTACGGGGGAGCTGTTTTTT
TRBD1,-,TRBJ1-4,TRBV5-1,CASSLQGGVEKLFF,TGCGCCAGCAGCTTACAGGGGGGCGTGGAAAAACTGTTTTTT
TRBD2,-,TRBJ2-5,TRBV27,CASSPGTKETQYF,TGTGCCAGCAGTCCCGGGACTAAAGAGACCCAGTACTTC
-,few,TRBJ1-1,TRBV7-9,CASSSPERAHTEAFF,TGTGCCAGCAGCTCACCGGAGAGGGCGCACACTGAAGCTTTCTTT
TRBD1,few,TRBJ2-5,TRBV7-9,CASSWPAGTAQETQYF,TGTGCCAGCAGCTGGCCAGCCGGGACAGCACAAGAGACCCAGTACTTC
TRBD2,once,TRBJ2-7,TRBV4-1,CASSQDPVGGLGRYEQYF,TGCGCCAGCAGCCAAGATCCAGTTGGAGGACTAGGGCGCTACGAGCAGTACTTC
-,-,TRBJ2-7,TRBV19,CATTSTAYEQYF,TGTGCCACCACTAGCACGGCCTACGAGCAGTACTTC
TRBD1,-,TRBJ1-6,TRBV6-5,CASSYLGQGTNSPLHF,TGTGCCAGCAGTTACTTAGGACAGGGGACGAATTCACCCCTCCACTTT
-,-,TRBJ2-6,TRBV4-3,CASSPSGGTLLSGANVLTF,TGCGCCAGCAGCCCTAGTGGGGGGACCTTACTATCTGGGGCCAACGTCCTGACTTTC
TRBD2,few,TRBJ2-3,TRBV7-2,CASSLERAAGGNADTQYF,TGTGCCAGCAGCTTAGAGAGGGCGGCGGGGGGGAACGCAGATACGCAGTATTTT
-,-,TRBJ2-3,TRBV6-1,CASSFVHTDTQYF,TGTGCCAGCAGTTTTGTCCACACAGATACGCAGTATTTT
-,few,TRBJ1-1,TRBV28,CASSTLGGGPPEAFF,TGTGCCAGCAGTACCTTAGGGGGGGGTCCCCCTGAAGCTTTCTTT
-,-,TRBJ2-1,TRBV30,CAWSVSSAAYNEQFF,TGTGCCTGGAGTGTATCTAGCGCAGCCTACAATGAGCAGTTCTTC
-,-,TRBJ2-5,TRBV4-2,CASSLRGMETQYF,TGTGCCAGCAGCCTCCGAGGGATGGAGACCCAGTACTTC
-,-,TRBJ1-2,TRBV7-6,CASSLTGTSSSWSYTF,TGTGCCAGCAGCTTAACTGGGACGTCCTCCTCCTGGAGCTACACCTTC
TRBD1,-,TRBJ1-2,TRBV15,CATSTQGAVGYTF,TGTGCCACCAGCACACAGGGGGCCGTTGGCTACACCTTC
-,-,TRBJ1-6,TRBV18,CASSPIEGRHSPLHF,TGTGCCAGCTCACCCATTGAAGGGCGGCATTCACCCCTCCACTTT
-,-,TRBJ2-4,TRBV28,CASRGPRDIQYF,TGTGCCAGCAGGGGACCCCGGGACATTCAGTACTTC
TRBD2,-,TRBJ2-5,TRBV2,CASIASGGEQETQYF,TGTGCCAGCATAGCGAGCGGGGGGGAACAAGAGACCCAGTACTTC
TRBD1,-,TRBJ2-7,TRBV5-4,CASTRDRVRGEQYF,TGTGCCAGCACCCGAGACAGGGTGAGGGGCGAGCAGTACTTC
-,-,TRBJ1-4,TRBV11-2,CASSSTIGYEKLFF,TGTGCCAGCAGCTCGACCATTGGGTATGAAAAACTGTTTTTT
-,-,TRBJ2-1,TRBV7-8,CASSQGPLQLF,TGTGCCAGCAGCCAAGGACCCCTACAGCTCTTC
TRBD2,-,TRBJ2-3,TRBV13,CASSTGSGGGTDTQYF,TGTGCCAGCAGCACTGGGAGCGGGGGGGGCACAGATACGCAGTATTTT
-,-,TRBJ2-5,TRBV18,CASEPGLNQETQYF,TGTGCCAGCGAACCGGGACTGAATCAAGAGACCCAGTACTTC
TRBD1,-,TRBJ2-7,TRBV11-2,CASSLDLGGGTGREQYF,TGTGCCAGCAGCTTAGATCTTGGGGGGGGGACAGGGCGTGAGCAGTACTTC
-,-,TRBJ1-5,TRBV4-1,CASSPEPGGSNQPQHF,TGCGCCAGCAGCCCCGAGCCCGGAGGAAGCAATCAGCCCCAGCATTTT
-,-,TRBJ1-5,TRBV7-2,CASSLRHLGGNNQPQHF,TGTGCCAGCAGCTTAAGGCACTTGGGGGGGAACAATCAGCCCCAGCATTTT
TRBD2,-,TRBJ2-3,TRBV2,CASNSGLAGRADTQYF,TGTGCCAGTAACTCCGGACTAGCGGGGAGAGCAGATACGCAGTATTTT
-,-,TRBJ1-2,TRBV5-8,CARIPTLSRSDGYTF,TGTGCCAGAATACCAACCCTCTCAAGATCGGATGGCTACACCTTC
-,once,TRBJ2-2,TRBV11-1,CASSLATFWNTGELFF,TGTGCCAGCAGCTTAGCGACATTTTGGAACACCGGGGAGCTGTTTTTT